Sequencing of this T cell receptor beta chain was carried out in a study of quantifying T cell responses using KT2 cells. Study-wide background: TCR alpha and beta constant-region primers primed reverse transcription of RNA. The second PCR ran as a qPCR until a predetermined fluorescence threshold was reached.

An oligo carrying a UMI was ligated to the cDNA 3' end. An equimolar mix of RC1.1 and RC1.2 primed the beta chain across TRBC1 and TRBC2. Starting with the second PCR, alpha and beta TCR chains went through separate processing. MiXCR, applied by TCRdb to the UMI-ligation and nested PCR reads, yields one record per CDR3 protein. In the table there are approximately 43,000 distinct CDR3 sequences, approximately 15% of which are singletons. Known numbers of the T cell clone KT2 were added to PBMC. A range of KT2-to-PBMC ratios was made using fixed PBMC numbers. The CDR3 totals 17 residues. Germline CDR1 is SGHNT and CDR2 is YYREEE (reference sequence). Trimming pared 0 bases from V and 1 base from J, leaving 14 bases between. This clonotype was seen at least ten times.

J is TRBJ2-1 and V is TRBV5-4, with D perhaps assigned TRBD1 or TRBD2 (6 bases each). Sequencing input: PBMCs spiked with cells of the T cell clone KT2. The sequence was obtained from a human donor. CDR3 coding DNA: TGTGCCAGCAGCTTGGGTACCGGGGGCGCGTCCTACAATGAGCAGTTCTTC. Translated: CASSLGTGGASYNEQFF.